This T cell receptor (beta chain) is drawn from a study of blood T cells in healthy people across ages. Germline values: CDR1 MNHEY, CDR2 SMNVEV (reference sequence). This CDR3 contains 14 residues. Trimming stripped 6 bases from V and 5 bases from J, with 15 bases between. Total RNA extracted from each sample amounted to at least 6 micrograms. This clonotype has more than one count but fewer than ten. A second PCR, run for about 6 to 11 cycles, used a sample-barcoded 5' primer plus a J-beta primer mix. TCRdb itself ran the 5' RACE reads through MiXCR, one entry per CDR3 protein. This table has around 1.7 million distinct CDR3 sequences, 28% appearing once.

This receptor was obtained from a woman aged 25 to 45 in good health. This rearrangement joins TRBV27 to TRBJ2-3, with D possibly matching TRBD1 (5 bases). The specimen was blood. The CDR3 protein is CASSYRGPLDTQYF. CDR3 nucleotides: TGTGCCAGCAGCTATAGGGGCCCTTTAGATACGCAGTATTTT.